A selection of T cell receptor beta chains follows, all from one sample in a study of blood T cell repertoires in COVID-19. Assay: immunoSEQ multiplex PCR; the TCRdb copy retains only in-frame clones and omits some. The sample lists 310,000 or so clones; over 80% were seen once. Sequencing was done on a sample of PBMCs or T cells enriched from blood (not recorded which). The source is a woman aged 18-30 years who had recovered from COVID-19. Each CDR3 is given with its conserved first and last residue. A D gene is named only where the DNA matches it firmly. The size of a clone is reported for some rows only, either as once, few or many, or as a class for expanded clones.

CDR3,DNA,D,size,V,J
CASREGLQETQYF,TGTGCCAGCAGAGAGGGACTCCAAGAGACCCAGTACTTC,-,once,TRBV2,TRBJ2-5
CASSFWGGRMAEAFF,TGTGCCAGCAGCTTTTGGGGGGGGCGCATGGCTGAAGCTTTCTTT,-,-,TRBV5-8,TRBJ1-1
CASSEFGGYTF,TGTGCCAGCAGTGAATTCGGGGGCTACACCTTC,-,-,TRBV25-1,TRBJ1-2
CASSAQDSSYEQYF,TGTGCCAGTAGTGCCCAGGACAGCTCCTACGAGCAGTACTTC,-,-,TRBV19,TRBJ2-7
CASSRPGTSGSYNEQFF,TGTGCCAGCAGCCGTCCCGGGACTAGCGGCTCCTACAATGAGCAGTTCTTC,TRBD2,-,TRBV14,TRBJ2-1
CASSLGPGNSYNEQFF,TGTGCCAGCAGCTTAGGTCCGGGAAACTCCTACAATGAGCAGTTCTTC,-,few,TRBV7-2,TRBJ2-1
CASSRTGGTGTEAFF,TGTGCCAGCAGCAGGACAGGGGGCACGGGCACTGAAGCTTTCTTT,TRBD1,-,TRBV7-3,TRBJ1-1
CASREDFNSYNEQFF,TGTGCCAGCAGGGAAGACTTTAACTCCTACAATGAGCAGTTCTTC,-,-,TRBV5-4,TRBJ2-1
CASSLGLLSSYNEQFF,TGTGCCAGCAGTCTGGGACTGCTGAGCTCCTACAATGAGCAGTTCTTC,-,-,TRBV2,TRBJ2-1
CASSLLPGSSQETQYF,TGTGCCAGCAGCCTTCTGCCCGGGAGTAGTCAAGAGACCCAGTACTTC,-,once,TRBV3-1/TRBV3-2,TRBJ2-5
CASMRSYNEQFF,TGTGCCAGCATGCGATCCTACAATGAGCAGTTCTTC,-,-,TRBV12-3/TRBV12-4,TRBJ2-1
CATSDPDRGTDTQYF,TGTGCCACCAGTGATCCCGACAGGGGCACAGATACGCAGTATTTT,TRBD1,-,TRBV24-1,TRBJ2-3
CSVARGTAPYGYTF,TGCAGCGTTGCTCGCGGGACAGCTCCATATGGCTACACCTTC,TRBD1,few,TRBV29-1,TRBJ1-2
CASRARTNTEAFF,TGTGCCAGTAGAGCGCGGACTAACACTGAAGCTTTCTTT,-,-,TRBV19,TRBJ1-1
CASSQVPAVEQYF,TGCGCCAGCAGCCAAGTTCCGGCGGTAGAGCAGTACTTC,-,few,TRBV4-3,TRBJ2-7